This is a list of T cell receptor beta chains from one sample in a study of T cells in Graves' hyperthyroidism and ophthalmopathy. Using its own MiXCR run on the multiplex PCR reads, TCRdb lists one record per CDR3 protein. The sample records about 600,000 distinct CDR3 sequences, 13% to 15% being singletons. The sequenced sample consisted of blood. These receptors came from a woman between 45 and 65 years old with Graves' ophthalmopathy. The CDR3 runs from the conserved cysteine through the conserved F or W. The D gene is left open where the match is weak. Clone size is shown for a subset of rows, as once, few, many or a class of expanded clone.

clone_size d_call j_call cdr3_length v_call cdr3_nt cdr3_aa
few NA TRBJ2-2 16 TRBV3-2 TGTGCCAGCAGCCAAAATTGGGAGGGGGATACCGGGGAGCTGTTTTTT CASSQNWEGDTGELFF
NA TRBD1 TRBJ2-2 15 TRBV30 TGTGCCTGGAGCGCTGGGACAGCGAACACCGGGGAGCTGTTTTTT CAWSAGTANTGELFF
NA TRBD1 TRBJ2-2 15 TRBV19 TGTGCCAGTAACCTCGGGACAGGGCGAAACGGGGAGCTGTTTTTT CASNLGTGRNGELFF
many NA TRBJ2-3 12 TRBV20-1 TGCAGTGCTCTACGAGGGGGGGATACGCAGTATTTT CSALRGGDTQYF
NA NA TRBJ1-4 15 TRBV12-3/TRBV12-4 TGTGCCAGCAAAACAATTGGTGGGACTAATGAAAAACTGTTTTTT CASKTIGGTNEKLFF
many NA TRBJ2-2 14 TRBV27 TGTGCCAGCAGTTTCCACCCTGGCACCGGGGAGCTGTTTTTT CASSFHPGTGELFF
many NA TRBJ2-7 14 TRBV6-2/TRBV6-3 TGTGCCAGCAGTTACCCCCCATACTACTACGAGCAGTACTTC CASSYPPYYYEQYF
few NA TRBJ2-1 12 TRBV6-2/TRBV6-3 TGTGCCAGCACCACGAAACGGGATGAGCAGTTCTTC CASTTKRDEQFF
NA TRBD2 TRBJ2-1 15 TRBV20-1 TGCAGTGCCCCTCCACCGGGACTACAATACAATGAGCAGTTCTTC CSAPPPGLQYNEQFF
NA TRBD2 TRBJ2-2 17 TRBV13 TGTGCCAGCAGCTTAGTTGCTAGCGGGATTGACACCGGGGAGCTGTTTTTT CASSLVASGIDTGELFF
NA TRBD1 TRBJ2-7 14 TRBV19 TGTGCCAGTAGTACGCAGGGGGCTCCTCCCGAGCAGTACTTC CASSTQGAPPEQYF
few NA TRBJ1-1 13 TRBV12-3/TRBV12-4 TGTGCCAGCAGGAAGAGGGTCAACACTGAAGCTTTCTTT CASRKRVNTEAFF
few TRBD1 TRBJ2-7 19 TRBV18 TGTGCCAGCTCACCACTCGGTTACAGGGGCCCTAGGATGACCTACGAGCAGTACTTC CASSPLGYRGPRMTYEQYF
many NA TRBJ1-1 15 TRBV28 TGTGCCAGCAGCGAGGGGGGCAGCATGAACACTGAAGCTTTCTTT CASSEGGSMNTEAFF
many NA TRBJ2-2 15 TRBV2 TGTGCCAGCAGTGAAGCCACATATAACACCGGGGAGCTGTTTTTT CASSEATYNTGELFF
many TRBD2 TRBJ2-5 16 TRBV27 TGTGCCAGCAGTGGGTCCAGCGGGAGGGAGACAGAGACCCAGTACTTC CASSGSSGRETETQYF
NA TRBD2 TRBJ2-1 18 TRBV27 TGTGCCAGCAGTCTTCGATGGACTAGCGGGAGGGCCTACAATGAGCAGTTCTTC CASSLRWTSGRAYNEQFF
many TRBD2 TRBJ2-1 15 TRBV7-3 TGTGCCAGCAGCTCGACTAGCGGGAGGGAAAATGAGCAGTTCTTC CASSSTSGRENEQFF
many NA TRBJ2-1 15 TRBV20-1 TGCAGTGCCCCTAAGGGGGGCCAAGGGTACAATGAGCAGTTCTTC CSAPKGGQGYNEQFF
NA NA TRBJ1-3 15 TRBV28 TGTGCCAGCAGTTTCGGGACTTTCTCTGGAAACACCATATATTTT CASSFGTFSGNTIYF
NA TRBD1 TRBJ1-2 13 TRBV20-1 TGCAGTATAAGGGACAGGGTTAACTATGGCTACACCTTC CSIRDRVNYGYTF
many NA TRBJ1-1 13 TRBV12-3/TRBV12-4 TGTGCCAGCAGCCGAGAGCTGAACACTGAAGCTTTCTTT CASSRELNTEAFF
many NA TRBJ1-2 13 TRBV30 TGTGCCTGGAGGGGACCGATTAACTATGGCTACACCTTC CAWRGPINYGYTF
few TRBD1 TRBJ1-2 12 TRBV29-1 TGCAGCGTAGGAGAACAGGGGCAAGGCTACACCTTC CSVGEQGQGYTF
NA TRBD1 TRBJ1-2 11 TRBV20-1 TGCAGTGCTAGGGACAGGGGTGGCTACACCTTC CSARDRGGYTF
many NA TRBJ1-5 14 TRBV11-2 TGTGCCAGCAGCCACCAGGACGGCAATCAGCCCCAGCATTTT CASSHQDGNQPQHF
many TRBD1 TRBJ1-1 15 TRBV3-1 TGTGCCAGCAGCAAATGGACAGGGGCCCTGACTGAAGCTTTCTTT CASSKWTGALTEAFF
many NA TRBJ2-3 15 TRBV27 TGTGCCAGCAGTTTATTGGCGAGGGGCACAGATACGCAGTATTTT CASSLLARGTDTQYF
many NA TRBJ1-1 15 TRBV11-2 TGTGCCAGCAGCTTGTGGAACGACCCGAACACTGAAGCTTTCTTT CASSLWNDPNTEAFF
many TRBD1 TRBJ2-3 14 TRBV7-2 TGTGCCAGCAGCGCTCACAGGGGGCCGGATACGCAGTATTTT CASSAHRGPDTQYF
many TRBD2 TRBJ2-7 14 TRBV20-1 TGCAGTGCTCCTGGGACTAGCGGGAACCACGAGCAGTACTTC CSAPGTSGNHEQYF
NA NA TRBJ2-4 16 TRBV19 TGTGCCAGTAGTATAGGTGGACTAAGGGGTCGGGACATTCAGTACTTC CASSIGGLRGRDIQYF
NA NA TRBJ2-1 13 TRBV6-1 TGTGCCAGCACAAGGACAGTCGACAATGAGCAGTTCTTC CASTRTVDNEQFF
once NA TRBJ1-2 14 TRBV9 TGTGCCAGCAGCAGGACCCGGGGGGATAACGGCTACACCTTC CASSRTRGDNGYTF
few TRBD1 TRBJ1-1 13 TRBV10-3 TGTGCCTCGGACAGGGGGGTGAACACTGAAGCTTTCTTT CASDRGVNTEAFF
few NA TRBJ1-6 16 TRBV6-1 TGTGCCAGCAGCAGGCCCTTAAGCTCCTATAATTCACCCCTCCACTTT CASSRPLSSYNSPLHF
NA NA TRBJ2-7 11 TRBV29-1 TGCAGCGTTGATCAAGGGGTCGAGCAGTACTTC CSVDQGVEQYF
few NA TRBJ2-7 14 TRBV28 TGTGCCAGCAGCCCAGAAGTTCGGTACGAGCGGCAGTACTTC CASSPEVRYERQYF
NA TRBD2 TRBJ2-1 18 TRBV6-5 TGTGCCAGCAGTTCCGATACCCCGGGACTAGCGGGAGCGGGTGAGCAGTTCTTC CASSSDTPGLAGAGEQFF
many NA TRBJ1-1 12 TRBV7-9 TGTGCCAGCAGATTGACGGCGGGTGAAGCTTTCTTT CASRLTAGEAFF
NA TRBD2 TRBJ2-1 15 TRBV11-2 TGTGCCAGCAGCTCAAGGACTAGCGGGAACAATGAGCAGTTCTTC CASSSRTSGNNEQFF
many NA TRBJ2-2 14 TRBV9 TGTGCCAGCAGCGTAGTGGGAAACACCGGGGAGCTGTTTTTT CASSVVGNTGELFF
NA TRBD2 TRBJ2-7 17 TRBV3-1 TGTGCCAGCAGCCCGAGGACTAGCGGGAAGAGCTCCTACGAGCAGTACTTC CASSPRTSGKSSYEQYF
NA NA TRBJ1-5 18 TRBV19 TGTGCCAGTAGAAACCCCGGGACCGAGCAATGGGGCAATCAGCCCCAGCATTTT CASRNPGTEQWGNQPQHF
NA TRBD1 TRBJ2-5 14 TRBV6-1 TGTGCCACTCGGGACAGGGATTTTATAGAGACCCAGTACTTC CATRDRDFIETQYF
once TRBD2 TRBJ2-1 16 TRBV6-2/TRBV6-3 TGTGCCAGCAGTTCTAGCGGGAGGGCCGCGGGCAATGAGCAGTTCTTC CASSSSGRAAGNEQFF
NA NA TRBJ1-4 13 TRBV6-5 TGTGCCGGCAGTTACTTCAGGAATGAAAAACTGTTTTTT CAGSYFRNEKLFF
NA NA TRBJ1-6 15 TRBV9 TGTGCCAGCAGCTTACGACCGATAACCGATTCACCCCTCCACTTT CASSLRPITDSPLHF
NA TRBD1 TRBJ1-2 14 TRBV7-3 TGTGCCAGCAGCCCCGGGGACAGGGATCGTGGCTACACCTTC CASSPGDRDRGYTF